The source of this TCR beta chain is a study of blood T cells in healthy people across ages. Study results and caveats: Estimates of diversity drawn from one million T cells were considered underestimates.

Per sample, no less than 6 micrograms of total RNA were extracted. This clonotype has only one observation. Its antigen remains unknown. The CDR3 sequence is 15 residues long. Deletions cut 4 bases from V and 0 bases from J, with 10 bases between. Looked up from germline, CDR1 is SNHLY and CDR2 is FYNNEI. With a J-beta primer mix and a sample-barcoded 5' primer, a second PCR ran about 6 to 11 cycles. The authors tagged each cDNA molecule using a template-switch adaptor with 12 random nucleotides. TCRdb re-analysed the 5' RACE reads in MiXCR, keeping a single row per CDR3 protein. The sample shows some 1.6 million distinct CDR3 sequences, roughly a third of them seen only once.

This receptor was identified in a woman aged 25 to 39 in good health. Sequenced sample: blood. V and J are TRBV2 and TRBJ1-5; D remains ambiguous. The CDR3 nucleotides read TGTGCCAGCAGTGGGCAGCTTTATAGCAATCAGCCCCAGCATTTT. Translation: CASSGQLYSNQPQHF.